This T cell receptor beta chain derives from a study of T cell repertoires in cytomegalovirus infection. This clonotype was counted ten times or more. TCRdb ran MiXCR on the reads and lists one entry per CDR3 protein. The data hold roughly 300,000 distinct CDR3 sequences, with 20% to 30% observed a single time. The sample comprised PBMCs. This TCR derives from a human donor in good health (CMV status not recorded). Some clones in this sample may be carry-over from other donors' samples.

The CDR3 loop reads CASSEAAGGTDTQYF. CDR3 DNA: TGTGCCAGCAGTGAAGCAGCGGGGGGCACAGATACGCAGTATTTT. The chain recombines TRBV6-1 with TRBJ2-3; 8 bases match TRBD2. The CDR3 spans 15 residues. J lost 1 base, V lost 0 bases, and 0 bases had no gene match. Germline loops: CDR1 MNHNS, CDR2 SASEGT.